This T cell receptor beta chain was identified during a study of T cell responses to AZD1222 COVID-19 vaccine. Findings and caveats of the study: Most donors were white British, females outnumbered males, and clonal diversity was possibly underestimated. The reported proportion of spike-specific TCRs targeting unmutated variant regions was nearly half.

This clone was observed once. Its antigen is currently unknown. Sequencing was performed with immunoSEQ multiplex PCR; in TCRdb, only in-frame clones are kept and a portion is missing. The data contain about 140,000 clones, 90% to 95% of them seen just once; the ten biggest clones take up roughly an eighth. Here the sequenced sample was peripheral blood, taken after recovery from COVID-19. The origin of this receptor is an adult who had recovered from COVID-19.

CDR3 amino acids: CASSRPGGRGSYEQYF. The DNA for the CDR3 is TGTGCCAGCAGCCGCCCGGGAGGTAGGGGATCCTACGAGCAGTACTTC. V is TRBV7-2 and J is TRBJ2-7, with 7 bases identical to TRBD2. V was pared by 5 bases and J by 1 base, with 11 bases of the junction left unmatched. Germline V gives CDR1 SGHTA, CDR2 FQGNSA. The CDR3 loop spans 16 amino acids.